This T cell receptor (beta chain) was identified during a study of beta chain features in type 1 diabetes. Study outcomes and limitations: The study found moderately but significantly shorter TCRB CDR3s in all four CD4+ subsets of Type 1 diabetes patients.

Heparinised blood was drawn once per donor, averaging roughly 110 mL. Central memory, naive, regulatory and stem cell-like memory CD4+ cells were sorted by CD45RO/CCR7/CD25/CD127/CD95/CD27. Each sorted fraction was over 95% pure. The sample holds a few counts of this clone. Its antigen is as yet unknown. Per the germline V gene, CDR1 is MNHEY and CDR2 is SVGAGI. The V and J ends lost 3 bases and 11 bases respectively, with 16 bases between them. The CDR3 sequence is 14 residues long. The investigators reverse transcribed all of the isolated RNA, so they sequenced expressed TCRB transcripts. Sequencing was performed with immunoSEQ multiplex PCR; in TCRdb, only in-frame clones are kept and a portion is missing. Here the sample spans over 650,000 clones, more than 12% being singletons.

This TCR was recovered from a man aged 18-30 years with type 1 diabetes. Specimen: naive CD4+ T cells from blood. V is TRBV6-5 and J is TRBJ2-2, with D tentatively TRBD1 or TRBD2 (5 bases each). DNA for the CDR3: TGTGCCAGCAGTTATGGTTCGGGGACGGTTGAGCTGTTTTTT. Protein sequence: CASSYGSGTVELFF.